The 27 T cell receptor beta chains given below trace back to one sample, sequenced in a study of Graves' ophthalmopathy and Graves' hyperthyroidism. RNA transcripts were the source from which TCR beta CDR3 regions were amplified. RT-PCR in the first round used HTBI primers; a second-round multiplex PCR followed. TCRdb ran MiXCR on the multiplex PCR reads and lists one entry per CDR3 protein. The repertoire holds roughly 420,000 distinct CDR3 sequences, with around 21% as singletons. Sequenced: peripheral blood. The origin of the receptors is a woman aged 18-29 years with stable Graves' hyperthyroidism.

This clonotype appeared a few times. The V gene is TRBV3-1, the J gene TRBJ1-2; D possibly corresponds to TRBD1 (5 bases). Germline V CDR1 and CDR2: LGHDT, YNNKEL (reference sequence). This CDR3 is 13 amino acids long. The ends were cut back, 2 bases at V and 2 bases at J, with 6 bases in the middle. The CDR3 nucleotides read TGTGCCAGCAGCCAATGGGGGAACTATGGCTACACCTTC. Amino acid sequence: CASSQWGNYGYTF.

Ten or more counts support this clonotype. This chain joins TRBV6-5 and TRBJ1-2; a possible D gene is TRBD1 (6 bases). Germline values: CDR1 MNHEY, CDR2 SVGAGI. The CDR3 consists of 15 residues. V was shortened by 5 bases and J by 1 base, with 14 bases between the two germline ends. CDR3 nucleotides: TGTGCCAGCAGTCCACAGGGAGCCTATAACTATGGCTACACCTTC. It specifies CASSPQGAYNYGYTF.

This clonotype has ten or more counts. V gene TRBV4-2 combines with J gene TRBJ1-5; tentatively, D is TRBD1 (5 bases). The CDR3 runs 16 residues. V lost 2 bases to trimming and J lost 3 bases, with 14 bases between them. CDR1 LGHNA and CDR2 YNFKEQ come from the germline V gene. CDR3: CASSQIDQGLNQPQHF. The DNA of the CDR3 is TGTGCCAGCAGCCAAATCGATCAGGGCCTCAATCAGCCCCAGCATTTT.

There are many counts of this clonotype. The chain joins TRBV27 to TRBJ2-7; TRBD2 might be the D (5 bases). Germline loops: CDR1 MNHEY, CDR2 SMNVEV (reference sequence). Trimming removed 3 bases at V and 0 bases at J, with 6 bases between. This CDR3 comprises 13 residues. CDR3 sequence: CASSLTTSYEQYF. The CDR3 bases are TGTGCCAGCAGTTTGACTACCTCCTACGAGCAGTACTTC.

This clonotype was observed a few times. This sequence joins TRBV14 and TRBJ2-2; TRBD2 agrees at 7 bases. Trimming removed 4 bases from V and 2 bases from J; junction bases left unmatched: 10. The length of the CDR3 is 17 residues. Germline CDR1 and CDR2: SGHDN and FVKESK. The CDR3 DNA follows: TGTGCCAGCAGCCTCGGTCGGCGGGAGTTTAACACCGGGGAGCTGTTTTTT. It is translated as CASSLGRREFNTGELFF.

This clonotype was detected many times. J is TRBJ2-2 and V is TRBV11-2; D gene uncertain. Trimming took off 5 bases at V and 6 bases at J, with 4 bases between the two ends. The CDR3 contains 11 residues. CDR1 and CDR2 from the germline V gene are SGHAT and FQNNGV. CDR3 region: CASSIPGELFF. For the CDR3, the DNA is TGTGCCAGCAGCATCCCCGGGGAGCTGTTTTTT. Variable domain in full (rest from reference TRBV11-2 and TRBJ2-2): EAGVAQSPRYKIIEKRQSVAFWCNPISGHATLYWYQQILGQGPKLLIQFQNNGVVDDSQLPKDRFSAERLKGVDSTLKIQPAKLEDSAVYLCASSIPGELFFGEGSRLTVL.

The sample holds many counts of this clonotype. This chain connects TRBV11-1 to TRBJ2-5; D is possibly TRBD1 (5 bases). Germline V CDR1 and CDR2: SGHAT, FQDESV (reference sequence). The CDR3 totals 18 residues. Trimming shortened V by 2 bases and J by 2 bases, and 21 bases separated the two germline ends. The CDR3 loop is CASSLRVIGEGSQETQYF. CDR3 nucleotides: TGTGCCAGCAGCTTAAGGGTGATAGGGGAAGGAAGTCAAGAGACCCAGTACTTC.

The chain recombines TRBV20-1 with TRBJ2-7; TRBD2 matches at 9 bases. The CDR3 has 15 residues. Germline assignment: CDR1 DFQATT and CDR2 SNEGSKA (reference sequence). V was clipped by 3 bases and J by 1 base; unmatched bases: 7. The CDR3 sequence: CSARELAGASYEQYF. CDR3 sequence (DNA): TGCAGTGCTAGGGAATTAGCGGGGGCGTCCTACGAGCAGTACTTC.

The rearrangement uses TRBV6-1 and TRBJ1-2, with 8 nucleotides matching TRBD1. J was trimmed by 6 bases and V by 2 bases; bases with no gene match: 8. From germline, CDR1 is MNHNS and CDR2 SASEGT. CDR3 length: 15 residues. CDR3 DNA sequence: TGTGCCAGCAGTGAATATCCCAGGGGGCAGAATGGCTACACCTTC. Amino acid sequence: CASSEYPRGQNGYTF.

Notes on this clonotype: It may be a read error: a sequence one base away is much more abundant. CDR3 sequence: CASTSEGNTEAFF. As DNA, the CDR3 is TGTGCCAGCACTAGCGAGGGGAACACTGAAGCTTTCTTT. The J gene is TRBJ1-1, the V gene TRBV7-9; D is ambiguous. CDR1 SEHNR and CDR2 FQNEAQ come from the germline V gene (reference sequence). The CDR3 has 13 amino acids. V gave up 7 bases and J gave up 1 base, with 10 bases separating them.

The chain couples TRBV6-1 to TRBJ2-7, with 10 bases matching TRBD1. Trimming cost V 4 bases and J 2 bases; bases outside gene matches: 8. From germline, CDR1 is MNHNS and CDR2 SASEGT. CDR3 length equals 16 residues. CDR3 region: CASSGGIGTGAYEQYF. Here the CDR3 DNA reads TGTGCCAGCAGTGGGGGGATCGGGACAGGGGCCTACGAGCAGTACTTC.

Many counts were recorded for this clonotype. The chain links TRBV4-1 to TRBJ2-2; D not certain. Trimming took 4 bases from V and 7 from J, leaving 7 bases between them. Germline values: CDR1 MGHRA, CDR2 YSYEKL. This CDR3 region has 12 residues. CDR3 protein: CASSLYSGELFF. The CDR3 nucleotides are TGCGCCAGCAGCCTGTATAGCGGGGAGCTGTTTTTT.

This clonotype was counted at least ten times. The rearrangement links TRBV4-2 to TRBJ1-2, with 7 positions matching TRBD1. With 4 bases clipped from V and 4 bases from J, the junction kept 9 bases outside the gene matches. CDR1 and CDR2 (germline): LGHNA, YNFKEQ. This CDR3 has 15 amino acids. The CDR3 bases are TGTGCCAGCAGCCCTCGGACAGGACTAAGCTATGGCTACACCTTC. This translates into CASSPRTGLSYGYTF.

This clonotype was detected many times. The gene calls are TRBV20-1 and TRBJ2-7, with 9 bases that match TRBD2. The CDR3 spans 13 residues. CDR1 is DFQATT and CDR2 is SNEGSKA in the germline V gene (reference sequence). This CDR3 reads CSAFAGGTYEQYF. The CDR3 DNA follows: TGCAGCGCCTTCGCGGGAGGGACCTACGAGCAGTACTTC.

This chain connects TRBV12-3 or TRBV12-4 to TRBJ2-7, with D perhaps TRBD2 (7 bases). The CDR3 is 14 residues long. Trimming removed 6 bases from V and 5 bases from J, with 17 bases in between. The CDR3 DNA sequence: TGTGCCAGCAGCCTGGGTGGCGGGGGCGACGAGCAGTACTTC. Translating it yields CASSLGGGGDEQYF.

This clonotype was picked up many times. This chain joins TRBV29-1 and TRBJ1-1, with 9 bases lining up with TRBD1. Per germline, CDR1 SQVTM and CDR2 ANQGSEA. V shed 7 bases, J shed 2 bases, and the junction held 14 bases outside the gene matches. The CDR3 runs to 16 residues. As DNA, the CDR3 is TGCAGCGCCCAACCGACAGGGGGGTTTATCAACACTGAAGCTTTCTTT. Translating it yields CSAQPTGGFINTEAFF.

In this sample, this clonotype turned up many times. The rearrangement links TRBV7-9 to TRBJ2-7; 7 bases align to TRBD1. The CDR3 totals 13 residues. Germline V gene lookup returns CDR1 SEHNR and CDR2 FQNEAQ (reference sequence). The J segment lost 0 bases and the V segment lost 6 bases, leaving 2 bases of the junction unmatched. The CDR3 region has the DNA TGTGCCAGCAGTAACAGGGGCTCCTACGAGCAGTACTTC. Its translation is CASSNRGSYEQYF.

At least ten counts were recorded for this clonotype. One end of the junction fails to match germline, which may point to a read error. The chain combines TRBV15 with TRBJ2-4; TRBD2 agrees at 9 bases. This CDR3 contains 15 residues. Germline V gene lookup returns CDR1 LNHNV and CDR2 YYDKDF (reference sequence). CDR3 DNA: TGTGCCACCGGGGACCCTAGCGGGGCCAAAAACATTAAGTACTTC. Translating it yields CATGDPSGAKNIKYF.

This clonotype came up many times. The genes are TRBV5-1 and TRBJ2-5; tentatively, D is TRBD2 (5 bases). From germline, CDR1 is SGHRS and CDR2 YFSETQ. CDR3 size: 17 residues. V was trimmed by 0 bases and J by 0 bases, leaving 15 bases between them. The CDR3 here is CASSLGRLVGDQETQYF. DNA of the CDR3: TGCGCCAGCAGCTTGGGGAGGCTAGTTGGAGACCAAGAGACCCAGTACTTC.

The chain has TRBV28 and TRBJ2-5; tentative D call: TRBD2 (5 bases). CDR3 size: 12 residues. CDR1 and CDR2 from the germline V gene are MDHEN and SYDVKM. Trimming pared 8 bases from V and 5 bases from J, leaving 12 bases between. The chain's CDR3 is CASLRGGETQYF. In nucleotides, the CDR3 is TGTGCCAGCCTCCGGGGTGGGGAGACCCAGTACTTC.

At least ten counts were recorded for this clonotype. The V call is TRBV5-1, the J call TRBJ2-7; no reliable D call. Germline V CDR1 and CDR2: SGHRS, YFSETQ. The CDR3 covers 14 residues. V was pared by 4 bases and J by 1 base, with 12 bases between. The CDR3 DNA reads as TGCGCCAGCAGCCCTCGGTTAGAATCCTACGAGCAGTACTTC. This encodes CASSPRLESYEQYF. Using reference TRBV5-1 and TRBJ2-7 for the parts outside the CDR3, the full variable domain is KAGVTQTPRYLIKTRGQQVTLSCSPISGHRSVSWYQQTPGQGLQFLFEYFSETQRNKGNFPGRFSGRQFSNSRSEMNVSTLELGDSALYLCASSPRLESYEQYFGPGTRLTVT.

Of note for this clonotype: A much larger clone is a single base away; this may be a read error. The rearrangement joins TRBV20-1 to TRBJ1-1; TRBD1 matches at 11 bases. The germline V gene has CDR1 DFQATT and CDR2 SNEGSKA (reference sequence). The CDR3 spans 14 residues. Trimming took 6 bases from V and 6 from J; bases not matched to a gene: 9. The DNA for the CDR3 is TGCAGTGCGATCAAGGACAGGGGGCGCTCTGAAGCTTTCTTT. Translated: CSAIKDRGRSEAFF.

There are a few counts of this clonotype. CDR3 sequence (DNA): TGTGCCAGCAGCCCGGGACATTTAGCGGCTGGAAACACCATATATTTT. It codes for CASSPGHLAAGNTIYF. The chain couples TRBV11-1 to TRBJ1-3; TRBD1 is a possible D gene (6 bases). This CDR3 comprises 16 residues. Trimming shortened V by 5 bases and J by 2 bases, and 16 bases separated the two germline ends. Germline CDR1 reads SGHAT; CDR2 reads FQDESV (reference sequence).

There are a few counts of this clonotype. The chain uses TRBV6-1 and TRBJ1-6; no clear D. Germline V gene lookup returns CDR1 MNHNS and CDR2 SASEGT. Between the trimmed V and J ends, which lost 2 bases and 5 bases, there was a span of 10 bases. CDR3 length: 15 amino acids. CDR3: CASSEQLPDNSPLHF. CDR3 nucleotide sequence: TGTGCCAGCAGTGAACAACTCCCCGATAATTCACCCCTCCACTTT.

This clonotype was recorded many times. The rearrangement links TRBV19 to TRBJ2-5; D possibly corresponds to TRBD1 (6 bases). Germline CDR1 reads LNHDA; CDR2 reads SQIVND (reference sequence). V was cut by 5 bases and J by 2 bases, with 15 bases left in between. The CDR3 length is 15 residues. CDR3 coding DNA: TGTGCCAGTAGTCCAAAACGGACAGTTCAAGAGACCCAGTACTTC. Protein sequence: CASSPKRTVQETQYF.

The chain has TRBV11-2 and TRBJ2-7; no firm D call. CDR1 and CDR2 (germline): SGHAT, FQNNGV. The CDR3 is 13 amino acids. Trimming pared 5 bases from V and 2 bases from J, leaving 10 bases between. CDR3: CASSTDATYEQYF. CDR3 DNA: TGTGCCAGCAGCACGGACGCCACCTACGAGCAGTACTTC.

At least ten counts were recorded for this clonotype. This chain joins TRBV20-1 and TRBJ2-7, with 8 positions matching TRBD2. CDR1 and CDR2 from the germline V gene are DFQATT and SNEGSKA (reference sequence). V gave up 7 bases and J gave up 0 bases; unmatched junction bases: 11. The length of the CDR3 is 15 residues. The CDR3, as DNA: TGCAGTGTTAGCGGGGAGGACGCAAGCTCCTACGAGCAGTACTTC. Its translation is CSVSGEDASSYEQYF.